Listed below are T cell receptor beta chains from one sample, sequenced in a study of T-cell memory formation after mild COVID-19. Each CDR3 protein is one row after TCRdb ran MiXCR on the 5' RACE reads. The sample records roughly 450,000 distinct CDR3 sequences, 18% being singletons. The sequenced material came from PBMCs or a T cell subset sorted from them (not recorded which). The receptors derive from an adult woman who had mild COVID-19 (a few samples of this study predate the infection). Cell type and time point are not known. The CDR3 runs from the conserved cysteine through the conserved F or W. Fields, in order: V gene, D gene, J gene, clone size, CDR3 protein, CDR3 DNA. The D gene is left open where the match is weak. Clone sizes are given selectively: once, few, many, or a class where the clone is expanded.

v_call: TRBV2
d_call: TRBD2
j_call: TRBJ2-1
clone_size: few
cdr3_aa: CASIRRLAGQRSYNEQFF
cdr3_nt: TGTGCCAGCATCCGACGACTAGCGGGACAGCGGTCGTACAATGAGCAGTTCTTC

v_call: TRBV27
d_call: TRBD2
j_call: TRBJ2-7
clone_size: NA
cdr3_aa: CAIPLAGVYEQYF
cdr3_nt: TGTGCCATCCCACTAGCGGGAGTGTACGAGCAGTACTTC

v_call: TRBV7-9
d_call: NA
j_call: TRBJ2-3
clone_size: NA
cdr3_aa: CASSPGHSTDTQYF
cdr3_nt: TGTGCCAGCAGCCCGGGACACTCCACAGATACGCAGTATTTT

v_call: TRBV12-3/TRBV12-4
d_call: NA
j_call: TRBJ1-1
clone_size: NA
cdr3_aa: CASRKPHDRQVTEAFF
cdr3_nt: TGTGCCAGCCGCAAGCCGCACGACAGACAGGTCACTGAAGCTTTCTTT

v_call: TRBV12-3/TRBV12-4
d_call: TRBD1
j_call: TRBJ1-1
clone_size: few
cdr3_aa: CASSHRGEVEAFF
cdr3_nt: TGTGCCAGCAGTCACAGGGGGGAAGTCGAAGCTTTCTTT

v_call: TRBV10-3
d_call: NA
j_call: TRBJ1-2
clone_size: few
cdr3_aa: CAISAVEGGAFGYTF
cdr3_nt: TGTGCCATCAGTGCGGTGGAGGGGGGCGCCTTTGGCTACACCTTC

v_call: TRBV6-5
d_call: TRBD2
j_call: TRBJ2-3
clone_size: NA
cdr3_aa: CASSYLHRLAGGTDTQYF
cdr3_nt: TGTGCCAGCAGTTACTTACACCGACTAGCGGGAGGGACAGATACGCAGTATTTT

v_call: TRBV29-1
d_call: TRBD2
j_call: TRBJ2-3
clone_size: few
cdr3_aa: CSLGVAGRDTQYF
cdr3_nt: TGCAGCCTTGGGGTAGCGGGTCGGGATACGCAGTATTTT

v_call: TRBV6-5
d_call: NA
j_call: TRBJ1-2
clone_size: NA
cdr3_aa: CASSYLKVGQNGYTF
cdr3_nt: TGTGCCAGCAGTTACCTTAAGGTGGGGCAGAATGGCTACACCTTC

v_call: TRBV12-3/TRBV12-4
d_call: TRBD1
j_call: TRBJ1-5
clone_size: few
cdr3_aa: CASSQTGGRQPQHF
cdr3_nt: TGTGCCAGCAGTCAGACAGGGGGGCGGCAGCCCCAGCATTTT

v_call: TRBV5-1
d_call: NA
j_call: TRBJ2-1
clone_size: NA
cdr3_aa: CASSPRGDNIEQFF
cdr3_nt: TGCGCCAGCAGCCCAAGGGGGGACAACATAGAGCAGTTCTTC

v_call: TRBV7-2
d_call: NA
j_call: TRBJ2-2
clone_size: few
cdr3_aa: CASTLQPGANTGELFF
cdr3_nt: TGTGCCAGCACCCTCCAACCGGGGGCAAACACCGGGGAGCTGTTTTTT

v_call: TRBV20-1
d_call: TRBD1
j_call: TRBJ1-1
clone_size: few
cdr3_aa: CSPIRPGQMNTEAFF
cdr3_nt: TGCAGTCCAATTCGGCCGGGACAGATGAACACTGAAGCTTTCTTT

v_call: TRBV21-1
d_call: NA
j_call: TRBJ1-1
clone_size: NA
cdr3_aa: CASSSLNYRESEAFF
cdr3_nt: TGTGCCAGCAGCAGTCTCAATTACAGGGAATCTGAAGCTTTCTTT

v_call: TRBV7-6
d_call: NA
j_call: TRBJ1-2
clone_size: few
cdr3_aa: CASSSNPGAGNYGYTF
cdr3_nt: TGTGCCAGCAGCTCGAACCCAGGGGCCGGGAACTATGGCTACACCTTC

v_call: TRBV3-1
d_call: TRBD2
j_call: TRBJ2-2
clone_size: NA
cdr3_aa: CASSPSGRAGELFF
cdr3_nt: TGTGCCAGCTCGCCCAGCGGGAGGGCCGGGGAGCTGTTTTTT

v_call: TRBV29-1
d_call: TRBD1
j_call: TRBJ2-7
clone_size: few
cdr3_aa: CSVLRQGAGYEQYF
cdr3_nt: TGCAGCGTGCTACGACAGGGGGCAGGGTACGAGCAGTACTTC

v_call: TRBV7-2
d_call: NA
j_call: TRBJ2-7
clone_size: few
cdr3_aa: CASKAGLGAYEQYF
cdr3_nt: TGTGCCAGCAAGGCGGGCCTCGGGGCCTACGAGCAGTACTTC

v_call: TRBV5-1
d_call: TRBD2
j_call: TRBJ2-2
clone_size: NA
cdr3_aa: CASSPTSGGATGELFF
cdr3_nt: TGCGCCAGCAGCCCGACTAGCGGGGGGGCCACCGGGGAGCTGTTTTTT

v_call: TRBV4-1
d_call: TRBD2
j_call: TRBJ2-7
clone_size: few
cdr3_aa: CASSPGTSGTTYEQYF
cdr3_nt: TGCGCCAGCAGCCCAGGGACTAGCGGGACGACCTACGAGCAGTACTTC

v_call: TRBV4-2
d_call: TRBD2
j_call: TRBJ2-2
clone_size: NA
cdr3_aa: CASSASGGANTGELFF
cdr3_nt: TGTGCCAGCAGCGCCAGCGGGGGGGCGAACACCGGGGAGCTGTTTTTT

v_call: TRBV20-1
d_call: NA
j_call: TRBJ1-2
clone_size: NA
cdr3_aa: CSARQLHIGYTF
cdr3_nt: TGCAGTGCTAGACAGTTACACATTGGCTACACCTTC

v_call: TRBV6-5
d_call: NA
j_call: TRBJ1-1
clone_size: NA
cdr3_aa: CASSSPGWISTEAFF
cdr3_nt: TGTGCCAGCAGTTCCCCTGGGTGGATAAGCACTGAAGCTTTCTTT

v_call: TRBV9
d_call: NA
j_call: TRBJ2-2
clone_size: NA
cdr3_aa: CASSTSGGYGELFF
cdr3_nt: TGTGCCAGCAGCACCAGCGGAGGGTACGGGGAGCTGTTTTTT

v_call: TRBV7-2
d_call: TRBD1
j_call: TRBJ2-2
clone_size: NA
cdr3_aa: CASSSGGQGASGELFF
cdr3_nt: TGTGCCAGCAGCTCTGGGGGACAGGGGGCTTCCGGGGAGCTGTTTTTT

v_call: TRBV13
d_call: NA
j_call: TRBJ2-5
clone_size: NA
cdr3_aa: CASSLVGPGTETQYF
cdr3_nt: TGTGCCAGCAGCTTGGTTGGCCCGGGGACGGAGACCCAGTACTTC

v_call: TRBV7-3
d_call: NA
j_call: TRBJ2-1
clone_size: few
cdr3_aa: CASSLTGTDNEQFF
cdr3_nt: TGTGCCAGCAGCCTAACAGGGACTGACAATGAGCAGTTCTTC

v_call: TRBV7-2
d_call: TRBD1
j_call: TRBJ1-2
clone_size: NA
cdr3_aa: CASSLGDRTLYGYTF
cdr3_nt: TGTGCCAGCAGCTTAGGGGACAGGACCTTGTATGGCTACACCTTC

v_call: TRBV27
d_call: TRBD1
j_call: TRBJ1-2
clone_size: few
cdr3_aa: CASSFTGQGGYGYTF
cdr3_nt: TGTGCCAGCAGTTTCACGGGACAGGGTGGCTATGGCTACACCTTC

v_call: TRBV20-1
d_call: TRBD2
j_call: TRBJ2-1
clone_size: NA
cdr3_aa: CSARDPGTTFNEQFF
cdr3_nt: TGCAGTGCTAGAGACCCCGGGACTACCTTCAATGAGCAGTTCTTC

v_call: TRBV12-3/TRBV12-4
d_call: TRBD1
j_call: TRBJ2-7
clone_size: few
cdr3_aa: CASSHGDSRAYEQYF
cdr3_nt: TGTGCCAGCAGTCATGGGGACAGCCGGGCCTACGAGCAGTACTTC

v_call: TRBV4-1
d_call: NA
j_call: TRBJ1-2
clone_size: NA
cdr3_aa: CASSPWQDNYGYTF
cdr3_nt: TGCGCCAGCAGCCCCTGGCAGGACAACTATGGCTACACCTTC

v_call: TRBV6-5
d_call: NA
j_call: TRBJ2-3
clone_size: NA
cdr3_aa: CATTEGGTQYF
cdr3_nt: TGTGCCACTACGGAAGGGGGTACGCAGTATTTT

v_call: TRBV2
d_call: NA
j_call: TRBJ2-3
clone_size: NA
cdr3_aa: CASSEEAVLSTDTQYF
cdr3_nt: TGTGCCAGCAGTGAAGAGGCGGTCCTGAGCACAGATACGCAGTATTTT

v_call: TRBV11-2
d_call: TRBD2
j_call: TRBJ2-7
clone_size: few
cdr3_aa: CASSLVTSGPAYEQYF
cdr3_nt: TGTGCCAGCAGCTTAGTGACTAGCGGCCCAGCCTACGAGCAGTACTTC

v_call: TRBV10-3
d_call: NA
j_call: TRBJ2-7
clone_size: few
cdr3_aa: CAIRRDGTYEQYF
cdr3_nt: TGTGCCATCAGAAGGGACGGAACCTACGAGCAGTACTTC

v_call: TRBV12-3/TRBV12-4
d_call: TRBD2
j_call: TRBJ2-1
clone_size: NA
cdr3_aa: CASSLLAGALSEQFF
cdr3_nt: TGTGCCAGCAGTTTATTAGCGGGAGCATTAAGTGAGCAGTTCTTC